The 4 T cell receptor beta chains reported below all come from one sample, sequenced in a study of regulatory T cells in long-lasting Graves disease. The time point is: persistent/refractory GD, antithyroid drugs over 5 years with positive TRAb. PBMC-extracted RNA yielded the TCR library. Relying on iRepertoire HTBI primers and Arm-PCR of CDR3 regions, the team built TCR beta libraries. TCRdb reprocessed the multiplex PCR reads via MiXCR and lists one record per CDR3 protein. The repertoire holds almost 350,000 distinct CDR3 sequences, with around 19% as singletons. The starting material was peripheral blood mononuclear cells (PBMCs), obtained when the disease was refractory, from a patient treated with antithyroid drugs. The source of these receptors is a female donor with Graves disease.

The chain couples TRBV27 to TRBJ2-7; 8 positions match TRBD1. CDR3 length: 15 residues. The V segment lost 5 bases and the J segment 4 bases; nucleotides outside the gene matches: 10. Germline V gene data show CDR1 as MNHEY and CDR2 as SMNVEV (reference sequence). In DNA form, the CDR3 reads TGTGCCAGCAGTGTCGATCGGGACAGGTCGTACGAGCAGTACTTC. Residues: CASSVDRDRSYEQYF.

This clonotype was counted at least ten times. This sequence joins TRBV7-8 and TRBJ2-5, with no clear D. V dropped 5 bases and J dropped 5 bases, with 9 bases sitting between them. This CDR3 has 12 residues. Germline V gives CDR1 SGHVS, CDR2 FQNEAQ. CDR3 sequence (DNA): TGTGCCAGCAGCCGGTCGTCGGAGACCCAGTACTTC. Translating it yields CASSRSSETQYF.

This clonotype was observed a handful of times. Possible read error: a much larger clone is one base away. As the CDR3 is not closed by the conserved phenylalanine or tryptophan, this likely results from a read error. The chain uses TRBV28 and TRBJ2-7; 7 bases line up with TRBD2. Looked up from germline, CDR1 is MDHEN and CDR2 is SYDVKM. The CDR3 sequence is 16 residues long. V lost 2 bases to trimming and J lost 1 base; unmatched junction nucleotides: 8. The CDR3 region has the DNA TGTGCCAGCAGTTTAGGGGGGAGGGCCCTTTCCTACGAGCAGTACCTC. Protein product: CASSLGGRALSYEQYL.

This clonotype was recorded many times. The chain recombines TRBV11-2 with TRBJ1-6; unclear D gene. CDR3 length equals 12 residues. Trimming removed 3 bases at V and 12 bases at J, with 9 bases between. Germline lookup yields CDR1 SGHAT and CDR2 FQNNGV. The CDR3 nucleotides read TGTGCCAGCAGCTTTGTGGGAGAACCCCTCCACTTT. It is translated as CASSFVGEPLHF.